The rows below give T cell receptor beta chains drawn from one sample of a study of radiotherapy plus CTLA-4 blockade in lung cancer. Libraries were prepared by immunoSEQ multiplex PCR; TCRdb keeps only in-frame clonotypes and omits some of them. Counted here are some 73,000 clones, 70% to 80% occurring once; the ten biggest clones make up approximately 9.9%. Sequences were derived from peripheral blood, sampled from a patient treated with radiotherapy plus ipilimumab. These receptors originate from a human donor with non-small cell lung cancer whose response to radiotherapy plus ipilimumab could not be evaluated. Each CDR3 is given with its conserved first and last residue. Fields, in order: V gene, CDR3 protein.

v_call: TRBV2
cdr3_aa: CASKISGSNEQYF

v_call: TRBV13
cdr3_aa: CASSSQVGGRYDEQFF

v_call: TRBV5-4
cdr3_aa: CASSSQGARVYNEQFF

v_call: TRBV7-2
cdr3_aa: CASSLVGQGYTEAFF

v_call: TRBV7-8
cdr3_aa: CASSSPLGRTGESEAFF

v_call: TRBV27
cdr3_aa: CASSSAQGINYGYTF

v_call: TRBV28
cdr3_aa: CASRYDGGSYNSPLHF

v_call: TRBV7-8
cdr3_aa: CASSLGLLSGNTIYF

v_call: TRBV27
cdr3_aa: CASSLSGEAYEQYF

v_call: TRBV6-1
cdr3_aa: CASSPGLVGNQFF

v_call: TRBV19
cdr3_aa: CASSIWTSGINEQFF

v_call: TRBV29-1
cdr3_aa: CSVQVAQTQYF

v_call: TRBV5-8
cdr3_aa: CASSFDPRGSYNEQFF

v_call: TRBV10-1
cdr3_aa: CASNSASGGHNEQFF

v_call: TRBV6-5
cdr3_aa: CASSYWGTDTYGYTF

v_call: TRBV10-1
cdr3_aa: CASSGDREGGYADTQYF

v_call: TRBV5-1
cdr3_aa: CASSLPPGSTDTQYF

v_call: TRBV6-1
cdr3_aa: CASTQTHRHGYTF

v_call: TRBV12-5
cdr3_aa: CASTSGRIGETQYF

v_call: TRBV10-1
cdr3_aa: CASSESGGGPRELFF

v_call: TRBV4-2
cdr3_aa: CASSQDSDRPQHF

v_call: TRBV14
cdr3_aa: CASSHFFRGTEAFF

v_call: TRBV27
cdr3_aa: CASSLRPEGVYEQYF